The 21 T cell receptor beta chains presented below share a single source sample, sequenced in a study of technical replicates of blood from a few donors. TCRdb's table, derived via immunoSEQ multiplex PCR, lists solely in-frame clones and lacks some. This sample has some 82,000 clones, with around 94% found just once. Sequences were obtained from T cells isolated from PBMCs. The origin of the receptors is a human donor in good health.

This chain uses TRBV4-2 with TRBJ1-2; D possibly corresponds to TRBD1 (5 bases). This CDR3 region has 14 residues. Germline V CDR1 and CDR2: LGHNA, YNFKEQ. With 0 bases removed from V and 7 bases from J, the gap between germline ends came to 12 bases. The CDR3 bases are TGTGCCAGCAGCCAAGATATCTCAGGGCTTGGCTACACCTTC. It yields the protein CASSQDISGLGYTF.

The gene calls are TRBV28 and TRBJ2-1; possibly TRBD1 for D (6 bases). V was trimmed by 6 bases and J by 5 bases, leaving 20 bases between them. Germline V lookup: CDR1 MDHEN, CDR2 SYDVKM. The CDR3 consists of 16 residues. CDR3 region: CASSSPDRLGDNEQFF. CDR3 nucleotides: TGTGCCAGCAGCTCCCCCGACAGGTTGGGGGACAATGAGCAGTTCTTC.

J is TRBJ2-7 and V is TRBV7-2; 12 nucleotides agree with TRBD2. The junction had 4 bases not matched to a gene; V was cut back by 8 bases and J by 5 bases. Germline values: CDR1 SGHTA, CDR2 FQGNSA. The CDR3 totals 13 residues. The CDR3 region is CASGRTSGNEQYF. The DNA for the CDR3 is TGTGCCAGCGGACGGACTAGCGGGAACGAGCAGTACTTC. Based on the CDR3 plus reference TRBV7-2 and TRBJ2-7, the full variable domain is GAGVSQSPSNKVTEKGKDVELRCDPISGHTALYWYRQSLGQGLEFLIYFQGNSAPDKSGLPSDRFSAERTGGSVSTLTIQRTQQEDSAVYLCASGRTSGNEQYFGPGTRLTVT.

This clone was counted only a few times. The rearrangement uses TRBV28 and TRBJ2-1; 10 positions match TRBD2. The CDR3 runs to 15 residues. The junction had 9 bases not matched to a gene; V was cut back by 6 bases and J by 7 bases. The germline gives CDR1 MDHEN, CDR2 SYDVKM. The CDR3 DNA is TGTGCCAGCAGCCCCCTAACTAGCGGGAATAATGAGCAGTTCTTC. Residues: CASSPLTSGNNEQFF.

This sequence joins TRBV30 and TRBJ2-1; TRBD2 matches at 8 bases. The length of the CDR3 is 14 residues. V shed 0 bases, J shed 4 bases, and the junction held 2 bases outside the gene matches. Germline CDR1 is GTSNPN and CDR2 is SVGIG (reference sequence). The CDR3 reads CAWSVASGYNEQFF. The CDR3 DNA follows: TGTGCCTGGAGTGTGGCTAGCGGGTACAATGAGCAGTTCTTC.

The chain is built from TRBV9 and TRBJ2-1; 7 bases are shared with TRBD1. J lost 8 bases, V lost 0 bases, and 8 bases had no gene match. The CDR3 contains 15 residues. Germline V gene lookup returns CDR1 SGDLS and CDR2 YYNGEE. Here the CDR3 DNA reads TGTGCCAGCAGCGTAGCGGGACAGCCATGGGATGAGCAGTTCTTC. Amino acid sequence: CASSVAGQPWDEQFF.

The chain has TRBV7-8 and TRBJ1-4, with TRBD1 matching 7 bases. V lost 3 bases, J lost 0 bases, and 4 bases stayed unmatched. CDR1 is SGHVS and CDR2 is FQNEAQ in the germline V gene. The CDR3 has 16 amino acids. CDR3: CASSFTGETTNEKLFF. In nucleotides, the CDR3 is TGTGCCAGCAGCTTCACAGGGGAGACAACTAATGAAAAACTGTTTTTT.

V gene TRBV19 combines with J gene TRBJ1-4; tentatively, D is TRBD1 (6 bases). This CDR3 has 14 amino acids. Trimming left V 6 bases short and J 1 base short, with 9 bases between. CDR1 LNHDA and CDR2 SQIVND come from the germline V gene (reference sequence). In DNA form, the CDR3 reads TGTGCCAGTAGGACACAGGGAACTAATGAAAAACTGTTTTTT. Its translation: CASRTQGTNEKLFF. Full variable domain (outside the CDR3, taken from reference TRBV19 and TRBJ1-4): DGGITQSPKYLFRKEGQNVTLSCEQNLNHDAMYWYRQDPGQGLRLIYYSQIVNDFQKGDIAEGYSVSREKKESFPLTVTSAQKNPTAFYLCASRTQGTNEKLFFGSGTQLSVL.

This clone was recorded only once. V usage is TRBV5-1 and J usage is TRBJ1-5; 8 bases map to TRBD1. J was trimmed by 6 bases and V by 4 bases; bases with no gene match: 9. There are 15 residues in the CDR3. Germline V gives CDR1 SGHRS, CDR2 YFSETQ. The chain's CDR3 is CASSLGQGLGQPQHF. The CDR3 DNA reads TGCGCCAGCAGCCTCGGACAGGGATTAGGTCAGCCCCAGCATTTT.

The chain combines TRBV27 with TRBJ2-7; D gene unclear. The CDR3 length is 13 residues. With 3 bases removed from V and 0 bases from J, the gap between germline ends came to 6 bases. In germline, CDR1 is MNHEY, CDR2 SMNVEV (reference sequence). DNA of the CDR3: TGTGCCAGCAGTTTTTATAGCTCCTACGAGCAGTACTTC. Translated, it gives CASSFYSSYEQYF.

The rearrangement joins TRBV4-1 to TRBJ1-1; D gene uncertain. Germline-derived CDR1 and CDR2 are MGHRA and YSYEKL. The CDR3 contains 12 residues. V was clipped by 0 bases and J by 8 bases, with 7 bases between them. This CDR3 is CASSQDGGEAFF. The CDR3 bases are TGCGCCAGCAGCCAAGATGGCGGGGAAGCTTTCTTT.

This clone was recorded once. The chain uses TRBV4-1 and TRBJ1-1; 8 nucleotides align to TRBD1. The CDR3 length is 15 residues. Germline V gives CDR1 MGHRA, CDR2 YSYEKL. The V segment lost 4 bases and the J segment 3 bases; nucleotides outside the gene matches: 7. CDR3 protein: CASSLVTGGDTEAFF. The CDR3 coding sequence is TGCGCCAGCAGCCTAGTCACAGGGGGGGACACTGAAGCTTTCTTT.

V and J are TRBV7-9 and TRBJ2-1; TRBD2 matches at 7 bases. The CDR3 totals 11 residues. Unmatched junction bases numbered 3, after V lost 3 bases and J lost 13 bases. The germline gives CDR1 SEHNR, CDR2 FQNEAQ (reference sequence). The chain's CDR3 is CASSLGLFQFF. The CDR3 region has the DNA TGTGCCAGCAGCTTGGGACTATTTCAGTTCTTC.

This clone appeared once. The chain is built from TRBV28 and TRBJ2-1; TRBD1 matches at 7 bases. Trimming at V came to 3 bases and at J to 3 bases, leaving 2 bases not matched to a gene. This CDR3 is built from 14 residues. The V gene's germline CDR1 is MDHEN and CDR2 SYDVKM. CDR3 sequence (DNA): TGTGCCAGCAGTTTGGACAGGAACTACAATGAGCAGTTCTTC. Its translation: CASSLDRNYNEQFF. Variable domain in full (rest from reference TRBV28 and TRBJ2-1): DVKVTQSSRYLVKRTGEKVFLECVQDMDHENMFWYRQDPGLGLRLIYFSYDVKMKEKGDIPEGYSVSREKKERFSLILESASTNQTSMYLCASSLDRNYNEQFFGPGTRLTVL.

The CDR3 protein is CASSLGFAAYEQYF. The CDR3, as DNA: TGTGCCAGCAGCTTAGGATTCGCGGCCTACGAGCAGTACTTC. This chain connects TRBV7-9 to TRBJ2-7; D is unclear. Trimming took off 1 base at V and 2 bases at J, with 9 bases between the two ends. The length of the CDR3 is 14 residues. From germline, CDR1 is SEHNR and CDR2 FQNEAQ (reference sequence).

The chain recombines TRBV20-1 with TRBJ2-3; D remains unclear. Looked up from germline, CDR1 is DFQATT and CDR2 is SNEGSKA (reference sequence). This CDR3 spans 11 amino acids. Trimming removed 4 bases at V and 2 bases at J, with 4 bases between. This chain's CDR3 is CSATLTDTQYF. The CDR3 DNA follows: TGCAGTGCTACTCTCACAGATACGCAGTATTTT.

V is TRBV7-3 and J is TRBJ1-1, with D unclear. Germline values: CDR1 SGHTA, CDR2 FQGTGA. Trimming pared 3 bases from V and 0 bases from J, leaving 11 bases between. The CDR3 consists of 15 residues. CDR3 nucleotide sequence: TGTGCCAGCAGCTTTGCCCATAACATGAACACTGAAGCTTTCTTT. Its protein is CASSFAHNMNTEAFF.

This chain connects TRBV2 to TRBJ1-4; D not certain. V lost 1 base, J lost 5 bases, and 8 bases lay in between. CDR1 SNHLY and CDR2 FYNNEI come from the germline V gene. This CDR3 region has 14 residues. The CDR3 nucleotides are TGTGCCAGCAGTGAAGGTTTCCAGAATGAAAAACTGTTTTTT. It is translated as CASSEGFQNEKLFF.

The gene calls are TRBV6-1 and TRBJ2-7, with 7 bases identical to TRBD1. The CDR3 is made up of 14 amino acids. The germline gives CDR1 MNHNS, CDR2 SASEGT. The V segment lost 2 bases and the J segment 3 bases; nucleotides outside the gene matches: 4. The CDR3 loop reads CASSEQGEYYEQYF. The CDR3 nucleotides are TGTGCCAGCAGTGAACAGGGGGAGTACTACGAGCAGTACTTC.

The chain is built from TRBV5-1 and TRBJ2-7; 8 nucleotides align to TRBD2. Trimming at V came to 4 bases and at J to 1 base, leaving 10 bases not matched to a gene. The CDR3 totals 16 residues. Germline assignment: CDR1 SGHRS and CDR2 YFSETQ. The DNA of the CDR3 is TGCGCCAGCAGCCCGATGGCAGCGGGAGTTTCCTACGAGCAGTACTTC. It translates to CASSPMAAGVSYEQYF.

The V and J genes are TRBV27 and TRBJ2-2; D is undetermined. The CDR3 has 13 residues. Germline CDR1 reads MNHEY; CDR2 reads SMNVEV (reference sequence). Between the trimmed V and J ends, which lost 0 bases and 5 bases, there was a span of 4 bases. CDR3 residues: CASSLSRTGELFF. The CDR3 bases are TGTGCCAGCAGTTTATCGAGAACCGGGGAGCTGTTTTTT.